This T cell receptor (beta chain) was recovered during a study of cytomegalovirus exposure and HLA in healthy donors (dated by TCRdb to about 2017). Regarding the complete study: According to an earlier analysis of 587 of the donors, about 179 million T cells yielded 117 million unique TCR beta sequences and less than 300 Gb of sequence data. An early release that covered some 630 HLA-typed donors contained approximately 300 gigabases of sequencing data and around 80 million unique TCR sequences. Of the roughly 400 genotyped donors, approximately 83% fell in the genetic ancestry cluster associated with self-reported Caucasian donors. The study aimed to test whether signatures of past pathogen exposure could be identified by cataloging public T cell receptors. The study profiled the T cell repertoires of more than 500 subjects by immunosequencing and related them to cytomegalovirus serostatus. A separate validation cohort of roughly 110 different subjects was used in addition to the 666-subject first cohort. To predict cytomegalovirus infection status, the study brought together high-throughput TCR immunosequencing, statistical association of individual TCRs with disease status, and machine learning. A later analysis re-examined previously published TCR beta repertoires from over 500 donors and added high-resolution HLA genotyping to investigate patterns of TCR occurrence. Rather than using new phenotypic data, the later analysis identified candidate immune exposures from TCR beta sequences and from how often those sequences occurred across donors. In an earlier analysis of more than 550 of the donors, high-throughput TCR beta sequencing was used to judge whether each TCR beta V gene segment behaved as functional or pseudogenic. Donor age, sex, ethnicity and CMV serostatus were compiled together with the repertoire data. A later genetic analysis used genome-wide SNP genotypes for about 55% of the 666 donors, treating that subset as a discovery cohort. Every discovery cohort repertoire had been produced on one sequencing platform. Both class I and class II loci were covered by HLA typing, at four-digit resolution. The number of donors typed differed by locus, with roughly 620-630 for A, B, C, DRB1 and DQB1, 522 for DQA1, some 570 for DPA1, and around 460 for DPB1. Four or five DR-DQ haplotypes were handled as single units for association and clustering, since linkage in the cohort was strong. Among almost 400 genotyped donors of the cohort, an average of 235,054 unique TCR beta nucleotide sequences were sequenced per donor, around 20% of them non-productive. Beyond this particular receptor, the publication reports: In a later analysis, 16,951 TCR beta sequences were associated with specific HLA alleles at a false discovery rate of 0.05. Because some donors lacked HLA typing at each locus, the association tests relied only on the typed subset. A later analysis found that HLA-associated TCR beta chains were more clonally expanded and had lower generation probabilities than equally common non-associated chains. Linkage disequilibrium might explain the correlated functional status among segregating V segments, but an unknown experimental factor could not be ruled out. Only TCR beta chains were sequenced in this cohort, and the absence of alpha or paired-chain data limited detectable features. The study listed 150 to 200 TCR beta chains as associated with cytomegalovirus. In vitro tests confirmed that a few of the cytomegalovirus-associated TCR beta chains recognize cytomegalovirus antigens. While some public TCRs were present in many individuals, most TCR sequences turned up only very rarely across donors. The presence/absence analyses assumed that sequencing depth was roughly uniform across donors, and that assumption may not be true. A later analysis found that TCR association rates varied across HLA loci, with DRB1 alleles showing the most associated TCRs and HLA-C alleles the fewest. A cluster of highly shared sequence variants was judged likely to be a technical artifact of the sequencing pipeline. Strong co-occurrence of HLA alleles, especially DR and DQ, made assigning TCR associations to individual alleles difficult. Some 15 rarely observed V segments, including chromosome 9 orphons, were excluded from the earlier analysis of a few hundred of the donors because counts were too low. A later analysis reported that several top co-occurrence clusters appeared linked to parvovirus B19, influenza, CMV and Epstein-Barr virus. A later genetic analysis reported fewer N-insertions in productive TCRs among donors in an Asian-associated ancestry cluster than the approximately 670-donor mean. V-gene and J-gene trimming of TCR beta chains was associated with a missense DCLRE1C variant in a later genetic analysis, and the association was replicated in an independent cohort. A further reported finding was that TCR beta sequences accurately predicted the HLA-A and HLA-B alleles for most subjects in the first cohort. An earlier analysis of 450 to 750 of the donors showed that most TCR beta V segments appeared in productive rearrangements either about 87% or about 30% of the time, which broadly matched IMGT annotations. The authors suggested that the approach could potentially be generalized to other disease states and immunological phenotypes. For the cohort, immune exposure information was limited to CMV serostatus. A later analysis found that most CMV-associated TCR beta chains appeared HLA-restricted, with HLA associations seemingly driven largely by CMV exposure. Some IMGT-functional V segments, including TRBV6-2 and TRBV6-3, could not be told apart with the 87-base-pair reads, so those segments were excluded. The classifier was reported to diagnose cytomegalovirus status with high specificity and sensitivity in both the original cohort and the validation cohort.

Receptor libraries were prepared by the immunoSEQ multiplex PCR assay. The multiplex PCR relied on a mix of 60 forward primers for TCR Vbeta segments and 13 reverse primers for TCR Jbeta segments. A multiplex PCR assay on genomic DNA amplified the CDR3 region of rearranged TCR beta genes. The Illumina HiSeq System was used to sequence the amplified TCR beta libraries as 87-base-pair reads. The original methods were these. A later analysis counted about 80 million unique TCR beta chains across the 650 to 700 repertoires, and 9 million to 14 million of these chains were shared by at least two donors. A nearest-neighbor algorithm error-corrected the raw reads and collapsed the reads into unique sequences, merging closely related sequences to remove PCR and sequencing errors. CDR3 sequences were aligned to IMGT reference sequences to assign V, D and J gene segments. For a sequence to be retained, a match of at least six nucleotides to both a V gene segment and a J gene segment was required. A rearrangement was called productive if the CDR3 had no stop codons and remained in frame with V and J, and every other rearrangement was called non-productive. Following IMGT convention, CDR3 was defined as the stretch from the second conserved V-encoded cysteine to the conserved J-encoded phenylalanine. The earlier analysis of 587 of the donors excluded any sequence lacking an unambiguous match to a single V gene segment. In an earlier analysis of a few hundred of the donors, a V segment was called functional when productive rearrangements were above 56.7%, and segregating when the standard deviation between donors exceeded 5%. To diagnose cytomegalovirus status from the catalog of TCR beta chain sequences, a statistical classification framework was built. V and J gene assignment, in a later analysis, came from comparing TCR nucleotide sequences with IMGT/GENE-DB human TR gene sequences. A later analysis assigned CDR3 sequences and most-parsimonious VDJ recombination scenarios with the TCRdist pipeline. In a later analysis, each TCR beta chain was defined by its CDR3 amino acid sequence together with its V-gene family, and reads lacking a unique V-gene family were excluded. A later analysis removed several hundred highly shared, low-generation-probability nucleotide sequences to deal with suspected cross-contamination and a sequencing artifact. In a later analysis, a clonal expansion index was calculated for each public chain from normalized within-repertoire ranks of inferred template counts. In a later analysis, generation probabilities were computed using a VDJ recombination model fitted to out-of-frame rearrangements, and the results were checked against IGoR. In a later analysis, TCR-TCR, TCR-HLA and TCR-CMV co-occurrence was scored with hypergeometric tests, and a repertoire-size bias correction was applied to TCR pairs. A later analysis estimated false discovery rates by permuting HLA or CMV assignments 20 times. In a later analysis, co-occurring TCRs were grouped using DBSCAN, with TCRdist sequence similarity added in when clustering inside HLA-allele-positive subsets. For co-occurrence clustering, repertoires with fewer than 30,000 or more than 120,000 public chains were excluded, along with roughly 5 repertoires with anomalous nucleotide sharing. What TCRdb holds here is the immuneACCESS table cut down to in-frame rearrangements. Part of the clones is not present; checked against another copy, under half of the missing clones reflect an unresolved V gene, and the others are unexplained. The V and J calls and clone size come from that table; D and trimming were worked out from the DNA. For this sample there are about 200,000 clones; about four fifths appear just once. The ten largest clones capture 1.5% of the sample.

Of note for this clone: The specificity of this receptor is unknown. No base-level quality is on record; no much larger clone is a single base apart.

CDR1 and CDR2 are drawn from the germline V gene: SGHRS, YFSETQ. The CDR3 has 13 amino acids, counting the end cysteine and phenylalanine. CDR3 DNA only is kept here, 39 bases in frame from base 1. The germline V and J ends show losses of 4 bases and 7 bases respectively, and no gene match explains 4 bases of the junction. The cohort consisted of approximately 670 healthy bone marrow donors. At the time of sampling, every cohort member was nominally healthy, though immune exposures that went unrecorded were likely present. The donor tested CMV seropositive, placing the donor among the 289 seropositive members of the cohort. A peripheral blood sample was collected from each donor, and TCR beta sequencing was performed on peripheral blood mononuclear cells. Genomic DNA extraction from the blood cell samples was performed with the Qiagen DNeasy Blood Extraction Kit.

The clonotype originates from a girl aged 5-17 years in good health and CMV-seropositive. Sample: PBMCs. The sequence joins TRBV5-1 to TRBJ2-2; 7 central nucleotides agree with TRBD1. The nucleotide sequence is TGCGCCAGCAGCACAGGGGACGGCGGGGAGCTGTTTTTT. This encodes CASSTGDGGELFF.